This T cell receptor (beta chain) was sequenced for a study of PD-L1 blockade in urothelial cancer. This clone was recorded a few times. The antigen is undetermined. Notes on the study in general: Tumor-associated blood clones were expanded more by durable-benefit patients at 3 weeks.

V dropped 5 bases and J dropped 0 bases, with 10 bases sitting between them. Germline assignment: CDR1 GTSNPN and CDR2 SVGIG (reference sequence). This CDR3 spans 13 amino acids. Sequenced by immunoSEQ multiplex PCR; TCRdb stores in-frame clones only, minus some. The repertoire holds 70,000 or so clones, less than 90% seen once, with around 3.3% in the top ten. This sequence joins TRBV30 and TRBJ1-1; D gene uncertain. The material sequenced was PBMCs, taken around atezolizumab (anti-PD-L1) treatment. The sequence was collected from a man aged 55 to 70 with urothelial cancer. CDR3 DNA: TGTGCCTGGTCCGGGAATCTGAACACTGAAGCTTTCTTT. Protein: CAWSGNLNTEAFF.